The 19 T cell receptor beta chains reported below all come from one sample, sequenced in a study of molecular identifiers for immune sequencing clone quantification. One entry per CDR3 protein, called by TCRdb with MiXCR from the PCR reads. The table shows 250,000 to 350,000 distinct CDR3 sequences, with about 22% occurring only once. The sequencing sample was made of naive CD8+ T cells from blood, with Jurkat cell RNA spiked in. Indicated subset: FACS-sorted CD8+CD4-CCR7+CD45RA+ naive T cells. The source is a human donor in good health. Some libraries in this study had Jurkat cell RNA spiked in.

This clonotype was seen at least ten times. The chain carries TRBV20-1 and TRBJ2-7; TRBD1 agrees at 7 bases. With V trimmed by 4 bases and J by 0 bases, 6 bases remained unmatched. CDR3 length: 14 residues. Germline V CDR1 and CDR2: DFQATT, SNEGSKA (reference sequence). CDR3 region: CSATRDSSSYEQYF. The CDR3 region has the DNA TGCAGTGCTACCCGGGACAGTAGCTCCTACGAGCAGTACTTC.

Worth noting for this clonotype: This may stem from a read error, because a much larger clone lies one nucleotide away. The J gene is TRBJ1-5, the V gene TRBV15; tentatively, D is TRBD1 (5 bases). The CDR3 runs 15 residues. V was trimmed by 0 bases and J by 6 bases, leaving 12 bases between them. The germline CDR1 and CDR2 sequences are LNHNV and YYDKDF (reference sequence). The CDR3 region has the DNA TGTGCCACCAGCAGAGATGGACACAGCCCTCAGCCCCAGCATTTT. Protein sequence: CATSRDGHSPQPQHF.

This clonotype was seen repeatedly, ten times or more. V is TRBV12-3 or TRBV12-4 and J is TRBJ1-1, with a weak D call TRBD1 (6 bases). Trimming removed 4 bases at V and 5 bases at J, with 14 bases between. This CDR3 has 14 amino acids. The CDR3 DNA reads as TGTGCCAGCAGTTCTACAGGGTGGAGGACTGAAGCTTTCTTT. Translated, it gives CASSSTGWRTEAFF.

With respect to this clonotype: This clone may be a read error of a much larger clone one base away. This chain joins TRBV29-1 and TRBJ2-7; D not resolved. Trimming took 6 bases from V and 0 from J, leaving 18 bases between them. Germline V CDR1 and CDR2: SQVTM, ANQGSEA. The CDR3 has 15 amino acids. The CDR3 region has the DNA TGCAGCGTCACGGCTCCGCTGAGCAGCTCCTACGAGCAGTACTTC. Translation: CSVTAPLSSSYEQYF.

This clonotype has only a few counts. The chain has TRBV12-5 and TRBJ2-2; no reliable D call. This CDR3 is 15 amino acids long. Trimming stripped 5 bases from V and 1 base from J, with 11 bases between. CDR1 is LGHNT, CDR2 FRNRAP, per germline. In DNA, the CDR3 is TGTGCTAGTGGTATAACGCCAGGGAACACCGGGGAGCTGTTTTTT. This codes for CASGITPGNTGELFF.

This clonotype showed up many times. The J gene is TRBJ2-3, the V gene TRBV18, with D possibly being TRBD2 (5 bases). The V gene lost 0 bases and the J gene lost 2 bases, with 9 bases spanning the gap. Germline loops: CDR1 KGHSH, CDR2 LQKENI. The CDR3 runs to 15 residues. DNA of the CDR3: TGTGCCAGCTCACCACCGGGCGGGTACACAGATACGCAGTATTTT. Its protein product is CASSPPGGYTDTQYF.

This clonotype was counted only a few times. V gene TRBV7-9 combines with J gene TRBJ2-7; D is uncertain. Trimming pared 5 bases from V and 2 bases from J, leaving 16 bases between. The CDR3 is 15 amino acids. CDR1 and CDR2 (germline): SEHNR, FQNEAQ (reference sequence). CDR3 DNA: TGTGCCAGCAGCCCTCCGACGGGCCCCCCCTACGAGCAGTACTTC. The encoded protein is CASSPPTGPPYEQYF.

This clonotype has at least ten counts. V gene TRBV6-5 combines with J gene TRBJ2-7; D remains ambiguous. Germline V gives CDR1 MNHEY, CDR2 SVGAGI. Trimming pared 2 bases from V and 1 base from J, leaving 9 bases between. CDR3 length: 14 residues. As DNA, the CDR3 is TGTGCCAGCAGTTACGGTCAGGCTTCCTACGAGCAGTACTTC. It translates to CASSYGQASYEQYF.

Many counts were recorded for this clonotype. This chain links TRBV29-1 with TRBJ2-1, with a weak D call TRBD2 (5 bases). Trimming left V 7 bases short and J 3 bases short, with 19 bases between. Germline CDR1 reads SQVTM; CDR2 reads ANQGSEA. The CDR3 extends over 15 amino acids. CDR3 amino acids: CSATLVPGVYNEQFF. The DNA of the CDR3 is TGCAGCGCCACCCTGGTCCCCGGGGTCTACAATGAGCAGTTCTTC.

About this clonotype: Just one base apart from a much larger clone, this may be a read error. J is TRBJ2-5 and V is TRBV7-9; 7 bases map to TRBD1. Germline V lookup: CDR1 SEHNR, CDR2 FQNEAQ (reference sequence). The CDR3 spans 13 residues. CDR3 in DNA: TGTGCCAGCAGTTCGGACAGGAAAGAGACCCTGTACTTC. Amino acids: CASSSDRKETLYF.

This clonotype was picked up many times. The rearrangement links TRBV12-3 or TRBV12-4 to TRBJ2-1; D assignment may be TRBD1 or TRBD2 (6 bases each). CDR3 size: 16 residues. V dropped 5 bases and J dropped 6 bases, with 20 bases sitting between them. The CDR3 protein is CASSPRTVFGGNEQFF. In DNA form, the CDR3 reads TGTGCCAGCAGTCCACGGACAGTATTCGGGGGCAATGAGCAGTTCTTC.

The V gene is TRBV19, the J gene TRBJ1-4, with 8 bases identical to TRBD1. CDR3 length: 13 residues. Germline CDR1 LNHDA, CDR2 SQIVND (reference sequence). With 6 bases clipped from V and 8 bases from J, the junction kept 5 bases outside the gene matches. In nucleotides, the CDR3 is TGTGCCAGTAGGGAGACAGGGGACGAAAAACTGTTTTTT. Translating it yields CASRETGDEKLFF.

This clonotype was seen at least ten times. The CDR3 region has the DNA TGTGCCAGCAGTTTCCGGACAGTAAACATTCAGTACTTC. This gives the protein CASSFRTVNIQYF. The chain is built from TRBV2 and TRBJ2-4, with a weak D call TRBD1 (6 bases). CDR3 length: 13 residues. V was trimmed by 5 bases and J by 6 bases, leaving 11 bases between them. The V gene's germline CDR1 is SNHLY and CDR2 FYNNEI.

This chain connects TRBV2 to TRBJ1-6; a possible D gene is TRBD1 (6 bases). Germline V gives CDR1 SNHLY, CDR2 FYNNEI. Trimming stripped 9 bases from V and 4 bases from J, with 16 bases between. The CDR3 length is 15 residues. The CDR3 nucleotides are TGTGCCAGTCGGGACCAGGGGAATTATAATTCACCCCTCCACTTT. This codes for CASRDQGNYNSPLHF.

The table lists this clonotype with many counts. The V and J genes are TRBV7-9 and TRBJ2-7; tentatively, D is TRBD1 (5 bases). The CDR3 has 15 amino acids. Germline CDR1 SEHNR, CDR2 FQNEAQ (reference sequence). V was trimmed by 4 bases and J by 4 bases, leaving 17 bases between them. The CDR3: CASSSTRQIIYEQYF. CDR3 sequence (DNA): TGTGCCAGCAGCTCCACGCGACAGATTATTTACGAGCAGTACTTC.

As concerns this clonotype: One end of the junction does not line up with germline, which may come from a read error. The genes are TRBV7-9 and TRBJ2-5; unclear D gene. Germline V gives CDR1 SEHNR, CDR2 FQNEAQ (reference sequence). This CDR3 is 14 amino acids long. Here the CDR3 reads CASSLPRGEETQHF. CDR3 coding DNA: TGTGCCAGCAGTCTACCACGTGGGGAAGAGACCCAGCACTTC.

This clonotype was observed many times. V is TRBV4-3 and J is TRBJ2-3; the D is unclear. Germline values: CDR1 LGHNA, CDR2 YSLEER. The CDR3 sequence is 15 residues long. Trimming took off 3 bases at V and 1 base at J, with 11 bases between the two ends. Here the CDR3 DNA reads TGCGCCAGCAGCCATCTCGGGTCGGGCACAGATACGCAGTATTTT. Translation gives CASSHLGSGTDTQYF.

J is TRBJ1-2 and V is TRBV10-2, with D hard to call. V gave up 2 bases and J gave up 6 bases, with 13 bases separating them. The V gene's germline CDR1 is WSHSY and CDR2 SAAADI. The length of the CDR3 is 14 residues. CDR3 nucleotides: TGCGCCAGCAGTGAGGGTCAAATAGCGCATGGCTACACCTTC. This translates into CASSEGQIAHGYTF.

This clonotype was seen ten or more times. The V call is TRBV4-1, the J call TRBJ2-7, with D unresolved. The CDR3 sequence is 13 residues long. Germline V gene data show CDR1 as MGHRA and CDR2 as YSYEKL. Trimming stripped 1 base from V and 3 bases from J, with 7 bases between. As DNA, the CDR3 is TGCGCCAGCAGCCAAGGGGAAAACTACGAGCAGTACTTC. Its protein is CASSQGENYEQYF.